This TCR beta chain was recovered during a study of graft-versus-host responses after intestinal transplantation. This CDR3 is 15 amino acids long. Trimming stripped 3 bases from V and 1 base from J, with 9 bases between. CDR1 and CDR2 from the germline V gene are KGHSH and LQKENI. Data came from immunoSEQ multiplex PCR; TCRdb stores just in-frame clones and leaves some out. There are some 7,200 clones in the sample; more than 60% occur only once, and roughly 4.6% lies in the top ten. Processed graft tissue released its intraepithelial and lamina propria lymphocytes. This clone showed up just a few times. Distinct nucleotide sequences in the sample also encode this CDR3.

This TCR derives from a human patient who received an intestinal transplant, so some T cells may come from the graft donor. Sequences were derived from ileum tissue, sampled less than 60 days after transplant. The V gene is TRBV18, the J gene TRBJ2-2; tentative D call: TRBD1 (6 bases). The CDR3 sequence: CASSPSDRNTGELFF. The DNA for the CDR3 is TGTGCCAGCTCACCGTCGGACAGGAACACCGGGGAGCTGTTTTTT.